This T cell receptor (beta chain) appears in the sequencing data of a study of CD8 T cells in Susac syndrome. TCR beta was sequenced from blood CD8+ and CD4+ T cells. Negative isolation was used for CD8+ and CD4+ T cells, and FACS enrichment was applied to TEMRA cells. RNA was extracted with the RNeasy kit, and a quantity of about 0.5 to 1 ug was reverse transcribed using random hexamers. TCRdb analysed the immunoSEQ multiplex PCR reads with MiXCR anew, one entry per CDR3 protein. The repertoire holds some 52,000 distinct CDR3 sequences, 90% to 95% seen once, with 0.45% to 0.65% in the top ten. Deletions cut 4 bases from V and 1 base from J, with 11 bases between. Germline-derived CDR1 and CDR2 are LGHNA and YSLEER. CDR3 length: 14 residues.

The gene calls are TRBV4-3 and TRBJ2-7; unclear D gene. The sequenced material came from CD8+ T cells from PBMCs. The TCR comes from a human donor with multiple sclerosis. The chain's CDR3 is CASSLGGDSYEQYF. The CDR3 nucleotides are TGCGCCAGCAGCCTGGGTGGGGATTCCTACGAGCAGTACTTC.